What follows is one T cell receptor (beta chain) and its context. The assay was immunoSEQ multiplex PCR, and TCRdb's table has in-frame clones only and misses some. The sample has over 25,000 clones, just over 90% seen once. The data derive from a study of technical replicates of blood from a handful of donors. The source of this sequence is a human donor in good health. Some clones in this sample may be carry-over from other donors' samples. What was sequenced was PBMCs.

The CDR3 sequence: CASSSGTGVYNEQFF. CDR3 DNA: TGTGCCAGCAGCTCCGGGACAGGGGTCTACAATGAGCAGTTCTTC. The V and J genes are TRBV7-3 and TRBJ2-1; 10 bases are shared with TRBD1. Germline CDR1 and CDR2: SGHTA and FQGTGA. The V segment lost 4 bases and the J segment 3 bases; nucleotides outside the gene matches: 3. This CDR3 comprises 15 residues.